A selection of T cell receptor beta chains follows, all from one sample in a study of T cells after yellow fever vaccination. From the 5' RACE reads, TCRdb called clonotypes with MiXCR, one entry per CDR3 protein. Of tens of thousands of distinct CDR3 sequences listed, under 8% are singletons. The sequenced sample was CD8+ T cells sorted from PBMCs, obtained roughly 46 days after the first yellow fever vaccination. These TCRs come from a man aged 18 to 30 who received the YFV17D yellow fever vaccine. CDR3s include the opening cysteine and the closing phenylalanine or tryptophan. A D gene is named only where the DNA matches it firmly. A row's size may be missing; if present it is once, few, many or a size class.

cdr3_aa cdr3_nt j_call v_call d_call clone_size
CSARDPLALRYF TGCAGTGCTAGAGACCCGCTGGCCCTTAGATACTTC TRBJ2-5 TRBV20-1 - many
CASSFGAGNEQFF TGTGCCAGCAGCTTTGGGGCGGGCAATGAGCAGTTCTTC TRBJ2-1 TRBV7-2 - few
CASSQDLYRHTEAFF TGCGCCAGCAGCCAAGATCTTTACAGACACACTGAAGCTTTCTTT TRBJ1-1 TRBV4-1 - many
CASSQDRLKAGGTTDTQYF TGTGCCAGCAGCCAAGATCGCTTGAAAGCGGGGGGGACTACAGATACGCAGTATTTT TRBJ2-3 TRBV3-1 TRBD2 few
CASSLRGSSGGPNTGELFF TGTGCCAGCAGTTTACGTGGTTCTAGCGGGGGCCCGAACACCGGGGAGCTGTTTTTT TRBJ2-2 TRBV12-3/TRBV12-4 TRBD2 many
CATSNRTGAHTGELFF TGTGCCACCAGCAACCGGACAGGAGCCCACACCGGGGAGCTGTTTTTT TRBJ2-2 TRBV15 TRBD1 many
CASKAGPTVRSYNEQFF TGTGCCAGCAAGGCAGGGCCCACAGTACGATCCTACAATGAGCAGTTCTTC TRBJ2-1 TRBV6-5 - many
CASTISGPKLNEQFF TGTGCCAGCACAATCAGCGGGCCTAAACTCAATGAGCAGTTCTTC TRBJ2-1 TRBV6-1 - -
CASSQFSWENTEAFF TGCGCCAGCAGCCAATTTTCGTGGGAGAACACTGAAGCTTTCTTT TRBJ1-1 TRBV4-1 - many
CASSYAGTGDEQYF TGTGCCAGCAGTTACGCAGGGACAGGGGACGAGCAGTACTTC TRBJ2-7 TRBV6-5 TRBD1 many
CSVAKQGWDTGELFF TGCAGCGTTGCGAAACAGGGGTGGGACACCGGGGAGCTGTTTTTT TRBJ2-2 TRBV29-1 TRBD1 -
CASSPGTGETDTQYF TGTGCCAGCAGCCCCGGGACAGGGGAGACAGATACGCAGTATTTT TRBJ2-3 TRBV27 TRBD1 -
CASSQGQTYNEQFF TGCGCCAGCAGCCAAGGACAAACCTACAATGAGCAGTTCTTC TRBJ2-1 TRBV4-3 - many
CASSGTENQPQHF TGTGCCAGCAGCGGGACGGAAAATCAGCCCCAGCATTTT TRBJ1-5 TRBV7-8 - -
CASSSGELFF TGTGCCAGCAGTTCCGGGGAGCTGTTTTTT TRBJ2-2 TRBV12-3/TRBV12-4 - many
CASSPGTSSEQFF TGTGCCAGCAGTCCTGGGACTAGCTCTGAGCAGTTCTTC TRBJ2-1 TRBV27 TRBD2 many
CASSPGPGNEQFF TGTGCCAGCAGCCCCGGGCCTGGCAATGAGCAGTTCTTC TRBJ2-1 TRBV12-3/TRBV12-4 - many
CASSQVASPWGAFF TGTGCCAGCAGCCAAGTGGCATCCCCCTGGGGGGCTTTCTTT TRBJ1-1 TRBV14 - -
CASSYSIGRDTQYF TGTGCCAGCAGTTACTCGATCGGCAGAGATACGCAGTATTTT TRBJ2-3 TRBV6-2/TRBV6-3 - many
CASSLGGTPTDTQYF TGTGCCAGCAGTTTAGGCGGGACACCAACAGATACGCAGTATTTT TRBJ2-3 TRBV27 - many
CASSHPAWNTEAFF TGTGCCAGCAGCCACCCCGCATGGAACACTGAAGCTTTCTTT TRBJ1-1 TRBV3-1 - many
CAWSRGGNTEAFF TGTGCCTGGAGCAGGGGGGGGAACACTGAAGCTTTCTTT TRBJ1-1 TRBV30 TRBD1 few
CASSLAGGLLETQYF TGTGCCAGCAGCTTAGCAGGGGGACTCTTAGAGACCCAGTACTTC TRBJ2-5 TRBV7-2 - many
CASSMGGQLNEQYF TGTGCCAGTAGTATGGGGGGACAGCTAAACGAGCAGTACTTC TRBJ2-7 TRBV19 - few
CASSLGHVASNEKLFF TGTGCCAGCAGTTTGGGACATGTTGCAAGTAATGAAAAACTGTTTTTT TRBJ1-4 TRBV12-3/TRBV12-4 - once